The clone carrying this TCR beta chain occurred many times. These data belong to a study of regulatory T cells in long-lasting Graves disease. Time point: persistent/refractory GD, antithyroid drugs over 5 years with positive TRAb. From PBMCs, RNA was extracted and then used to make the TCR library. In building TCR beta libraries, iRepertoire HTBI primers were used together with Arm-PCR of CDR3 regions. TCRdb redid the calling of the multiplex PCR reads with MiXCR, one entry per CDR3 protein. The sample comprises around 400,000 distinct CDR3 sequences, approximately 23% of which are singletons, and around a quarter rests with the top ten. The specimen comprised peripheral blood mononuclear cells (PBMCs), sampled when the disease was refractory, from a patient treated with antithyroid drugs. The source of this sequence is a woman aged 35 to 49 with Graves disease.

CDR3 nucleotides: TGTGCCAGCAGTACCCTCCGGACTCACACTGAAGCTTTCTTT. Its translation is CASSTLRTHTEAFF. The V gene is TRBV2, the J gene TRBJ1-1; the D is unclear. V shed 5 bases and J shed 3 bases, with 13 bases lying between them. Germline assignment: CDR1 SNHLY and CDR2 FYNNEI. The CDR3 spans 14 residues.